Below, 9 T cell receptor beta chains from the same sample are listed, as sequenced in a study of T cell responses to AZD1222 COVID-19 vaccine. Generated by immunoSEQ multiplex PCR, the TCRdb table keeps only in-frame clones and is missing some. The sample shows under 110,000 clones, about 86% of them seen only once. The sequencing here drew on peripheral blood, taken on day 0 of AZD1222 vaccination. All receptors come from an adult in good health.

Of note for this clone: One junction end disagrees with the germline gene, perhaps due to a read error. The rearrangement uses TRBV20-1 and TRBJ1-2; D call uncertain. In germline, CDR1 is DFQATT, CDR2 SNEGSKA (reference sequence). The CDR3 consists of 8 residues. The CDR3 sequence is CSGAGSNF. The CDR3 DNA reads TGCAGTGGAGCCGGGTCTAACTTC.

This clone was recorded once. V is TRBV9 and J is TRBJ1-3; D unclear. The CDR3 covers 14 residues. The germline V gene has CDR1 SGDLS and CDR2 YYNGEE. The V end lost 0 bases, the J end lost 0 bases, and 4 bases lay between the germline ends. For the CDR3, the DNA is TGTGCCAGCAGCGTAGAGGGCTCTGGAAACACCATATATTTT. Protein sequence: CASSVEGSGNTIYF.

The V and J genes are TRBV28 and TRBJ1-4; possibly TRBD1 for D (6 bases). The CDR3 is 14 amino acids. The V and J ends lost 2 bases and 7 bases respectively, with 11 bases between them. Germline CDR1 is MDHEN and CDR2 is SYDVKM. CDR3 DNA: TGTGCCAGCAGTTTACCGAACAGGGTTGAAAAACTGTTTTTT. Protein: CASSLPNRVEKLFF.

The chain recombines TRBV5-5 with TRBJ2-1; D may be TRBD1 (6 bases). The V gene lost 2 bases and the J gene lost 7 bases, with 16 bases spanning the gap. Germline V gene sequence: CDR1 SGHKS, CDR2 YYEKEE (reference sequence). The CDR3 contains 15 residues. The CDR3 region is CASSLPLGALNEQFF. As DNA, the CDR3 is TGTGCCAGCAGCTTACCCCTGGGGGCACTAAATGAGCAGTTCTTC.

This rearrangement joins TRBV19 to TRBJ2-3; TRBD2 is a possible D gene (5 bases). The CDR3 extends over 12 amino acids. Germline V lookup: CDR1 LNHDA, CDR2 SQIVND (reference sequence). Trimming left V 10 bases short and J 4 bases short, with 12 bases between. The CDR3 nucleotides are TGTGCCACCGGTGTGAGGGCAGATACGCAGTATTTT. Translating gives CATGVRADTQYF.

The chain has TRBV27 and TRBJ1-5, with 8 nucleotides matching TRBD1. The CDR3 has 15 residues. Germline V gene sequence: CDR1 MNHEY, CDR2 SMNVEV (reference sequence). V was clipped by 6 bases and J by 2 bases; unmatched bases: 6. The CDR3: CASRSLGQGNQPQHF. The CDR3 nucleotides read TGTGCCAGCAGGTCACTGGGACAGGGCAATCAGCCCCAGCATTTT.

DNA of the CDR3: TGCAGCGTTGTTAGGGATTCTGGAAACACCATATATTTT. Its protein product is CSVVRDSGNTIYF. This chain links TRBV29-1 with TRBJ1-3, with D uncertain. Germline V gene data show CDR1 as SQVTM and CDR2 as ANQGSEA. The CDR3 is 13 residues long. Deletions cut 4 bases from V and 1 base from J, with 8 bases between.

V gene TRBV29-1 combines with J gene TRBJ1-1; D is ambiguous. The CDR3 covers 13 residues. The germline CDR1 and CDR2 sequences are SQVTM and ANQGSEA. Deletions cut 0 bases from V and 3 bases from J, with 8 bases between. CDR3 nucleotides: TGCAGCGTTGAAGATTCCCGGGACACTGAAGCTTTCTTT. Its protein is CSVEDSRDTEAFF.

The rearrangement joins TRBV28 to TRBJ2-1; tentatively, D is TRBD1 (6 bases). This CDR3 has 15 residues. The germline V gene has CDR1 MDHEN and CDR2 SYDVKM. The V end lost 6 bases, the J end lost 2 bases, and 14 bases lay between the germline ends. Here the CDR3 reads CASSPRKGAYNEQFF. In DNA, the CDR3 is TGTGCCAGCAGCCCGCGGAAGGGGGCCTACAATGAGCAGTTCTTC.